A selection of T cell receptor beta chains follows, all from one sample in a study of blood T cell repertoires in COVID-19. Clones were read by immunoSEQ multiplex PCR, and TCRdb kept only the in-frame ones, dropping some. The sample contains 50,000 to 70,000 clones, 85% to 90% of which appear only once. Sequencing was performed on peripheral blood. Receptor source: a human donor with active COVID-19. The donor label of this sample is uncertain. CDR3s include the opening cysteine and the closing phenylalanine or tryptophan. The D gene is left open where the match is weak. Some rows have no size entry. The others give once, few or many, or a class for an expanded clone.

TRBJ2-3 TRBV7-2 NA NA CASSLTAGGGTDTQYF TGTGCCAGCAGCTTAACGGCCGGAGGTGGGACAGATACGCAGTATTTT
TRBJ1-3 TRBV6-5 NA TRBD1 CASSYRQGAEGNTIYF TGTGCCAGCAGTTACAGACAGGGGGCCGAAGGAAACACCATATATTTT
TRBJ1-4 TRBV28 NA TRBD1 CASSWDRGSVREKLFF TGTGCCAGCAGTTGGGACAGGGGATCAGTGAGGGAAAAACTGTTTTTT
TRBJ1-1 TRBV30 NA NA CAWKMAAEAFF TGTGCCTGGAAAATGGCGGCTGAAGCTTTCTTT
TRBJ1-2 TRBV2 NA TRBD1 CASRFRDRGQGGYTF TGTGCCAGCAGGTTTAGGGACAGGGGCCAGGGTGGCTACACCTTC
TRBJ1-4 TRBV4-2 NA NA CASSPGAGGAGEKLFF TGTGCCAGCAGCCCCGGGGCGGGGGGGGCTGGGGAAAAACTGTTTTTT
TRBJ2-5 TRBV21-1 NA NA CASRKPRPPQRETQYF TGTGCCAGCAGGAAACCAAGACCTCCCCAGAGGGAGACCCAGTACTTC
TRBJ2-7 TRBV6-6 NA TRBD2 CASRGASGSYEQYF TGTGCCAGCAGGGGGGCTAGCGGGAGTTACGAGCAGTACTTC
TRBJ2-1 TRBV4-3 NA TRBD2 CASSPLAGGQNEQFF TGCGCCAGCAGCCCACTAGCGGGAGGGCAAAATGAGCAGTTCTTC
TRBJ1-1 TRBV12-3/TRBV12-4 large TRBD1 CASSGTGAEAFF TGTGCCAGCAGCGGGACAGGTGCTGAAGCTTTCTTT
TRBJ1-2 TRBV30 NA TRBD1 CAWSTGGSGYTF TGTGCCTGGAGTACAGGGGGCTCTGGCTACACCTTC
TRBJ2-5 TRBV4-3 NA TRBD2 CASSQESSGRGWQETQYF TGCGCCAGCAGCCAAGAAAGTAGCGGGAGGGGATGGCAAGAGACCCAGTACTTC
TRBJ2-3 TRBV11-2 NA NA CASSSRRSLIHF TGTGCCAGCAGCTCCAGGCGTTCCCTCATTCATTTT
TRBJ2-2 TRBV7-2 NA TRBD2 CASSVTSGGVPGELFF TGTGCCAGCAGCGTTACTAGCGGGGGGGTTCCCGGGGAGCTGTTTTTT
TRBJ2-7 TRBV13 NA NA CASSSLHRENYEQYF TGTGCCAGCAGCTCCCTCCACAGGGAGAACTACGAGCAGTACTTC
TRBJ2-1 TRBV6-2/TRBV6-3 NA NA CASSYAGRTYNEQFF TGTGCCAGCAGTTACGCCGGACGGACATACAATGAGCAGTTCTTC
TRBJ1-1 TRBV5-4 NA NA CASSAGQRTEAFF TGTGCCAGCAGCGCCGGACAGCGCACTGAAGCTTTCTTT
TRBJ2-4 TRBV6-2/TRBV6-3 NA TRBD1 CASSYLGQGLAKNIQYF TGTGCCAGCAGTTATCTCGGACAGGGTCTGGCCAAAAACATTCAGTACTTC
TRBJ2-3 TRBV7-9 NA TRBD1 CASSRSTGLITDTQYF TGTGCCAGCAGCCGTTCGACAGGGTTGATCACAGATACGCAGTATTTT
TRBJ1-4 TRBV27 NA NA CASSLSSGAYEKLFF TGTGCCAGCAGTTTATCCTCAGGGGCTTATGAAAAACTGTTTTTT
TRBJ2-3 TRBV5-6 NA NA CASSLGLISTDTQYF TGTGCCAGCAGCTTGGGACTGATTAGCACAGATACGCAGTATTTT
TRBJ2-6 TRBV7-2 NA NA CASSQGRISGANVLTF TGTGCCAGCAGCCAGGGCCGTATCTCTGGGGCCAACGTCCTGACTTTC
TRBJ2-7 TRBV27 NA TRBD2 CASSLDLAGAQSYEQYF TGTGCCAGCAGTTTAGATCTAGCGGGAGCCCAATCCTACGAGCAGTACTTC
TRBJ2-1 TRBV3-1/TRBV3-2 NA TRBD2 CASSQGLAGAYNEQFF TGTGCCAGCAGCCAGGGACTAGCGGGAGCCTACAATGAGCAGTTCTTC
TRBJ2-3 TRBV27 NA NA CASSSLALLADTQYF TGTGCCAGCAGTTCGCTCGCTTTGCTAGCAGATACGCAGTATTTT
TRBJ2-7 TRBV7-6 once TRBD2 CASSLRLAGGPSYEQYF TGTGCCAGCAGCTTAAGACTAGCGGGAGGGCCGTCCTACGAGCAGTACTTC
TRBJ1-4 TRBV5-6 NA NA CASSFGEGEKLFF TGTGCCAGCAGCTTTGGAGAGGGCGAAAAACTGTTTTTT
TRBJ2-7 TRBV7-2 NA NA CASSPGQSPYEQYF TGTGCCAGCAGCCCAGGACAGAGCCCCTACGAGCAGTACTTC
TRBJ2-7 TRBV5-8 NA NA CASGGDSNSYEQYF TGTGCCAGCGGAGGGGACAGTAATTCCTACGAGCAGTACTTC
TRBJ1-1 TRBV3-1/TRBV3-2 once NA CASSQGTVTEAFF TGTGCCAGCAGCCAAGGGACAGTAACTGAAGCTTTCTTT
TRBJ2-7 TRBV3-1/TRBV3-2 NA NA CASSQISYEQYF TGTGCCAGCAGCCAGATCAGTTACGAGCAGTACTTC
TRBJ2-7 TRBV19 NA NA CASSLAGPYEQYF TGTGCCAGTAGCCTTGCAGGGCCCTACGAGCAGTACTTC
TRBJ2-3 TRBV7-9 NA NA CASSLGQEITDTQYF TGTGCCAGCAGCTTAGGACAGGAGATCACAGATACGCAGTATTTT
TRBJ2-3 TRBV5-1 NA TRBD2 CASSLSRLAGGPTDTQYF TGCGCCAGCAGCCTTTCCCGACTAGCGGGAGGGCCTACAGATACGCAGTATTTT
TRBJ1-3 TRBV4-2 NA TRBD1 CASSLNRGPGNTIYF TGTGCCAGCAGCCTCAACAGGGGGCCTGGAAACACCATATATTTT